This is a list of T cell receptor beta chains from one sample in a study of tumor-infiltrating lymphocytes in primary liver carcinoma. TCRdb redid the calling of the multiplex PCR reads with MiXCR, one entry per CDR3 protein. The sample lists 100,000 to 120,000 distinct CDR3 sequences, roughly 80% occurring once. The sample consisted of liver tumor tissue from sampling region 3. These receptors were obtained from a man in his forties with primary liver carcinoma and hepatitis B virus infection. CDR3s leave out the opening cysteine and the closing phenylalanine or tryptophan. The D gene is left open where the match is weak. Rows give clone size only sometimes, using once, few, many, or a class for an expanded clone.

size: -; V: TRBV6-1; length: 13; D: TRBD1; CDR3: ASTPLTGAPTEQY
size: few; V: TRBV29-1; length: 13; D: TRBD1; CDR3: SVGQGHSGVNVLT
size: few; V: TRBV6-1; length: 11; D: -; CDR3: ASRMTGTPEAF
size: few; V: TRBV4-2; length: 13; D: TRBD2; CDR3: ASSRRTGGTDTQC
size: -; V: TRBV5-4; length: 11; D: -; CDR3: ASNLRHSNEQF
size: many; V: TRBV14; length: 13; D: -; CDR3: ASSQIGTLNQPQH
size: -; V: TRBV4-2; length: 13; D: -; CDR3: ASSHHGSGANVLT
size: -; V: TRBV6-6; length: 14; D: TRBD1; CDR3: AGSLPGQEGTGELF
size: -; V: TRBV11-2; length: 11; D: -; CDR3: VSGQEPREPQH
size: -; V: TRBV5-4; length: 9; D: -; CDR3: ASSSCNEQF
size: -; V: TRBV11-1; length: 13; D: -; CDR3: ASNLGRAGANVLT
size: -; V: TRBV4-3; length: 14; D: -; CDR3: ASREETRGRYNEQF
size: -; V: TRBV12-3/TRBV12-4; length: 19; D: -; CDR3: ASSRTRLVPCRTSGANVVT
size: -; V: TRBV7-2; length: 11; D: TRBD2; CDR3: ASSLKGEGTQY
size: many; V: TRBV18; length: 12; D: -; CDR3: ASSPMRMGETQY
size: -; V: TRBV7-9; length: 11; D: TRBD1; CDR3: ASSCGQGETQY
size: -; V: TRBV6-6; length: 11; D: TRBD1; CDR3: ANNTGGTTEAF
size: -; V: TRBV4-2; length: 12; D: -; CDR3: ASSQPRGGYEQY
size: -; V: TRBV29-1; length: 13; D: -; CDR3: SVAPVWGMNTEVF
size: once; V: TRBV10-3; length: 11; D: -; CDR3: VISDSENQPQY
size: -; V: TRBV29-1; length: 10; D: -; CDR3: SVDQANIEAF
size: -; V: TRBV12-3/TRBV12-4; length: 12; D: TRBD1; CDR3: ANSGTGVVHVQF
size: -; V: TRBV4-2; length: 11; D: -; CDR3: ASSHGNSSEQY
size: -; V: TRBV11-1; length: 14; D: -; CDR3: ASSLRLRASLREQY
size: -; V: TRBV4-1; length: 16; D: TRBD1; CDR3: ASSSRLHCGTANTEAF
size: -; V: TRBV4-1; length: 11; D: -; CDR3: ASSHSVTGELF
size: -; V: TRBV6-2/TRBV6-3; length: 11; D: TRBD2; CDR3: ARSSGRDYEHY
size: -; V: TRBV6-1; length: 10; D: -; CDR3: TSKPSTDTQY
size: -; V: TRBV29-1; length: 11; D: -; CDR3: SVTGKGIETQY
size: -; V: TRBV29-1; length: 10; D: -; CDR3: SVSSNSYEQY
size: -; V: TRBV19; length: 12; D: -; CDR3: ATSETPRTEEQY
size: many; V: TRBV30; length: 13; D: TRBD2; CDR3: AWSPLAGGPNEQF
size: few; V: TRBV11-1; length: 15; D: TRBD2; CDR3: ASSFPGASGTKNIQY
size: -; V: TRBV12-3/TRBV12-4; length: 10; D: -; CDR3: ATSPFGDMQY
size: -; V: TRBV6-5; length: 13; D: -; CDR3: ASSYSGIYTWELF
size: -; V: TRBV11-2; length: 11; D: -; CDR3: ACSLGLNVEAF
size: -; V: TRBV11-3; length: 11; D: -; CDR3: ASILERDTETF
size: -; V: TRBV5-4; length: 10; D: -; CDR3: ASCLSRDTQY
size: -; V: TRBV11-2; length: 10; D: -; CDR3: ASSPGGYERC
size: once; V: TRBV4-3; length: 14; D: TRBD1; CDR3: ASNQAATGGGNTIY
size: -; V: TRBV6-5; length: 12; D: -; CDR3: AGRPGTAELGYT
size: -; V: TRBV12-3/TRBV12-4; length: 11; D: -; CDR3: ASSRNGTKTQY
size: -; V: TRBV11-2; length: 13; D: -; CDR3: ASSLRQGRSYEQY
size: -; V: TRBV12-3/TRBV12-4; length: 15; D: TRBD2; CDR3: TSSLRGSGRNTGELF
size: medium-sized; V: TRBV11-2; length: 11; D: TRBD1; CDR3: ASGQGPREPQH
size: once; V: TRBV4-1; length: 13; D: -; CDR3: VNSPIEGSNQPQH
size: once; V: TRBV28; length: 11; D: -; CDR3: DSSLQGPVGQY
size: -; V: TRBV4-2; length: 15; D: -; CDR3: ASSQGGSGDSYNVQF
size: -; V: TRBV5-4; length: 13; D: TRBD2; CDR3: VSSLVWGGYNEQF
size: -; V: TRBV6-6; length: 12; D: -; CDR3: ASSLGTRTIDYT
size: -; V: TRBV28; length: 12; D: TRBD1; CDR3: ASTTGQTNTEAF
size: -; V: TRBV6-1; length: 12; D: -; CDR3: TSSEPRVAKPQH
size: once; V: TRBV6-2/TRBV6-3; length: 15; D: TRBD2; CDR3: VRSYDGRTSGIYDQY
size: -; V: TRBV4-1; length: 11; D: -; CDR3: ASSQAGANVLT
size: -; V: TRBV7-9; length: 11; D: -; CDR3: ASSLQGDNEQF
size: -; V: TRBV4-1; length: 13; D: -; CDR3: ASSPIEGSNQAQH
size: many; V: TRBV20-1; length: 11; D: -; CDR3: SAPHGGLDTQY
size: -; V: TRBV4-2; length: 12; D: TRBD1; CDR3: ASSQRGHDNEQF
size: -; V: TRBV6-1; length: 12; D: -; CDR3: ASGLVGETYTQH